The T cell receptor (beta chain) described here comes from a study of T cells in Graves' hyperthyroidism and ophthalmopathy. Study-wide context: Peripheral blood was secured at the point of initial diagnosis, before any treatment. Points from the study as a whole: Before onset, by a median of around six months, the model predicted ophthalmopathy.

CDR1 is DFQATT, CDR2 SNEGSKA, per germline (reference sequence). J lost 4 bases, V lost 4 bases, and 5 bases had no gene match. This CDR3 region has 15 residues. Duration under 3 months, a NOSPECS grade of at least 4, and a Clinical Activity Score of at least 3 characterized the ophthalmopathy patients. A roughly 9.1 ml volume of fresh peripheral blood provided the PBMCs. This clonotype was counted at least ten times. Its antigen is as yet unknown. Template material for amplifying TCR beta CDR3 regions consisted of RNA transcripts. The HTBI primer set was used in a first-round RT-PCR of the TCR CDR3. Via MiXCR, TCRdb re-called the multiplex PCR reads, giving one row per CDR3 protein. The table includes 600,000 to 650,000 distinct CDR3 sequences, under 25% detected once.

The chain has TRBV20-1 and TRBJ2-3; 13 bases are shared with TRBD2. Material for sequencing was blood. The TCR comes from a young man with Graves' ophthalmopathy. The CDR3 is CSAISLAGGADTQYF. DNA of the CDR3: TGCAGTGCTATTTCACTAGCGGGAGGGGCAGATACGCAGTATTTT.